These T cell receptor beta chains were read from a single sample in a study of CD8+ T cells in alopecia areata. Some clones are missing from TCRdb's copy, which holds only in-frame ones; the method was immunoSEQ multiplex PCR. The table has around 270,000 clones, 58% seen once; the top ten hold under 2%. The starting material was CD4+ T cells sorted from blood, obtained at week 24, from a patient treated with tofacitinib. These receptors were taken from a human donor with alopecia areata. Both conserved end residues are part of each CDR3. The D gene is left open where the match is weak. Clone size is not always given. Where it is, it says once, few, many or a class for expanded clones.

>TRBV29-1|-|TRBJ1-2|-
CSVREANYGYTF
TGCAGCGTTAGAGAAGCTAACTATGGCTACACCTTC
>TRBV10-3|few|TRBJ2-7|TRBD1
CAISSTGETEQYF
TGTGCCATCAGTAGCACAGGGGAGACCGAGCAGTACTTC
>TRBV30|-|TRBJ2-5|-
CAWSGGGLQETQYF
TGTGCCTGGAGTGGGGGGGGCCTACAAGAGACCCAGTACTTC
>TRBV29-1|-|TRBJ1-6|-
CSVEVSYNSPLHF
TGCAGCGTTGAGGTCAGCTATAATTCACCCCTCCACTTT
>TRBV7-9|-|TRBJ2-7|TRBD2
CASSSGGHEQYF
TGTGCCAGCAGCAGCGGGGGCCACGAGCAGTACTTC
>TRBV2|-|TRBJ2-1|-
CASSPTSSLGNEQFF
TGTGCCAGCAGTCCCACTTCTTCCCTGGGCAATGAGCAGTTCTTC
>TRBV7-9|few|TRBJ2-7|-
CASSLPSYEQYF
TGTGCCAGCAGCTTACCCTCCTACGAGCAGTACTTC
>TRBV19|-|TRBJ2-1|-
CASSIVQGEQFF
TGTGCCAGTAGTATAGTTCAGGGTGAGCAGTTCTTC
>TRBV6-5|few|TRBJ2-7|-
CASYRPGHPYEQYF
TGTGCCAGTTACCGTCCAGGGCATCCTTACGAGCAGTACTTC
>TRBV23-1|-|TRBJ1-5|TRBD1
CASSQSRDRDRLPTSNQPQHF
TGCGCCAGCAGTCAATCGAGGGACCGGGACAGACTACCGACCTCTAATCAGCCCCAGCATTTT
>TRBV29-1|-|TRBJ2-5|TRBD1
CSVTGRETQYF
TGCAGCGTGACAGGGCGGGAGACCCAGTACTTC
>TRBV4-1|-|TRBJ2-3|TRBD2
CASSHPPQRSLAGGTDTQYF
TGCGCCAGCAGCCACCCACCCCAGAGGTCACTAGCGGGGGGTACAGATACGCAGTATTTT
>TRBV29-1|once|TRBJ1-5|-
CSVQETDSNQPQHF
TGCAGCGTTCAAGAGACAGACAGCAATCAGCCCCAGCATTTT
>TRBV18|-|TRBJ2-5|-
CASSPLGIQETQYF
TGTGCCAGCTCACCATTGGGAATCCAAGAGACCCAGTACTTC
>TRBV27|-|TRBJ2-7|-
CASRGRVYEQYF
TGTGCCAGCAGGGGCAGGGTCTACGAGCAGTACTTC
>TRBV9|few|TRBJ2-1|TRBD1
CASSVELQGDNEQFF
TGTGCCAGCAGCGTAGAGCTCCAGGGGGACAATGAGCAGTTCTTC
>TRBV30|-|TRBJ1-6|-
CAWSKRGAPLHF
TGTGCCTGGAGTAAGCGGGGAGCACCCCTCCACTTT